The 10 T cell receptor beta chains in this list originate from one sample, sequenced in a study of OX40 agonist ivuxolimab in advanced cancers. The library was built by means of the immunoSEQ multiplex PCR assay. TCRdb holds this immuneACCESS table with in-frame rearrangements only. Some clones are missing; in checked studies, unresolved V genes explain under half, and the rest has no known cause. The sample table contains about 93,000 clones; only one count was recorded for under 95% of them. The ten largest clones take up over 2% of the sample. The starting material was CD4+ or CD8+ T cells sorted from blood, obtained in a trial of the OX40 agonist ivuxolimab. Receptors were obtained from an adult with an advanced solid tumor such as melanoma, head and neck, liver or kidney cancer.

This clone was detected once. The rearrangement joins TRBV29-1 to TRBJ1-2; D unresolved. Trimming took off 8 bases at V and 0 bases at J, with 10 bases between the two ends. Germline V gives CDR1 SQVTM, CDR2 ANQGSEA. The CDR3 extends over 12 amino acids. The DNA for the CDR3 is TGCAGCATCGGACCGGCTAACTATGGCTACACCTTC. This sequence encodes CSIGPANYGYTF.

This clone was counted a single time. V and J are TRBV7-4 and TRBJ1-2; 7 bases are a match to TRBD1. From germline, CDR1 is SGHVT and CDR2 SQSDAQ. CDR3 length: 15 residues. The J segment lost 1 base and the V segment lost 5 bases, leaving 7 bases of the junction unmatched. The CDR3 bases are TGTGCCAGCAGCGCCCGGACAGGTTATAACTATGGCTACACCTTC. Translating gives CASSARTGYNYGYTF.

In its sample, this clone was seen a few times. The chain combines TRBV7-9 with TRBJ1-2, with a possible D match to TRBD1 (6 bases). Germline CDR1 reads SEHNR; CDR2 reads FQNEAQ (reference sequence). The CDR3 consists of 15 residues. Deletions cut 1 base from V and 3 bases from J, with 12 bases between. CDR3 sequence (DNA): TGTGCCAGCAGCTTAGGGACAGTGGATGACTATGGCTACACCTTC. This codes for CASSLGTVDDYGYTF.

The chain has TRBV11-2 and TRBJ2-7, with 9 bases lining up with TRBD1. V trimming: 5 bases; J trimming: 6 bases; junction bases outside the gene matches: 5. This CDR3 has 13 amino acids. Germline V gene lookup returns CDR1 SGHAT and CDR2 FQNNGV. In nucleotides, the CDR3 is TGTGCCAGCAGCGTGGGACAGGGATCCGAGCAGTACTTC. Translated: CASSVGQGSEQYF.

The chain links TRBV28 to TRBJ2-1, with TRBD2 as a possible D gene (5 bases). Germline V gene lookup returns CDR1 MDHEN and CDR2 SYDVKM. V dropped 7 bases and J dropped 0 bases, with 10 bases sitting between them. The CDR3 has 14 amino acids. CDR3 bases: TGTGCCAGCAAGACGGGGAGCTCCTACAATGAGCAGTTCTTC. It is translated as CASKTGSSYNEQFF.

The chain couples TRBV27 to TRBJ1-2, with D possibly TRBD1 on 6 matching bases. CDR1 and CDR2 (germline): MNHEY, SMNVEV (reference sequence). The CDR3 has 14 amino acids. V was shortened by 10 bases and J by 5 bases, with 20 bases between the two germline ends. The DNA of the CDR3 is TGTGCCACCACGCGGTTAGGGGGGGCGTATGGCTACACCTTC. It specifies CATTRLGGAYGYTF.

The chain carries TRBV2 and TRBJ2-7, with D perhaps matching TRBD1 or TRBD2 (5 bases each). The V end was cut by 8 bases, the J end by 1 base, with 24 bases between. Germline V gene lookup returns CDR1 SNHLY and CDR2 FYNNEI. The CDR3 extends over 17 amino acids. In DNA form, the CDR3 reads TGTGCCAGCGGGGGACCAGGAAGAAACACCGTATCCTACGAGCAGTACTTC. It encodes CASGGPGRNTVSYEQYF.

The V call is TRBV14, the J call TRBJ2-5; D gene unclear. Germline V gene sequence: CDR1 SGHDN, CDR2 FVKESK. Deletions cut 2 bases from V and 1 base from J, with 14 bases between. The CDR3 has 16 residues. The CDR3 nucleotides are TGTGCCAGCAGCCAACTCTCCTTTGGGCCCCAAGAGACCCAGTACTTC. This translates into CASSQLSFGPQETQYF.

The chain employs TRBV13 and TRBJ1-3, with a weak D call TRBD1 (6 bases). Germline assignment: CDR1 PRHDT and CDR2 FYEKMQ (reference sequence). The CDR3 has 17 residues. Trimming took 3 bases from V and 4 from J, leaving 19 bases between them. The CDR3 region has the DNA TGTGCCAGCAGCTTTGGCAGGGGACCTCTTTCCGGAAACACCATATATTTT. This encodes CASSFGRGPLSGNTIYF.

The chain employs TRBV5-6 and TRBJ2-1; no reliable D call. Per germline, CDR1 SGHDT and CDR2 YYEEEE. The CDR3 length is 13 residues. Trimming cost V 6 bases and J 6 bases, with 13 bases left between them. CDR3 DNA sequence: TGTGCCAGCACCTCCCTCCCGTTCAATGAGCAGTTCTTC. Encoded protein: CASTSLPFNEQFF.